Presented here are 29 T cell receptor beta chains from one specimen sequenced in a study of response to subunit inactivated influenza vaccine. TCRdb re-analysed the RT-PCR reads in MiXCR, keeping a single row per CDR3 protein. The sample shows 450,000 to 500,000 distinct CDR3 sequences, roughly 9.8% of them seen only once. This material consisted of PBMCs from blood, taken 45 days after vaccination. The source is a man between 50 and 59 years old who received an inactivated influenza vaccine.

This clonotype turned up a few times. This chain uses TRBV6-5 with TRBJ1-1; 9 bases are a match to TRBD1. Germline V gives CDR1 MNHEY, CDR2 SVGAGI. The CDR3 consists of 15 residues. Losses at the gene ends were 1 base for V and 4 bases for J; bases not matched to a gene: 4. The CDR3 loop is CASSYYRGLGTEAFF. DNA of the CDR3: TGTGCCAGCAGTTACTACAGGGGGCTGGGCACTGAAGCTTTCTTT.

Note on this clonotype: With a much larger clone just one base away, this may be a read error. The V call is TRBV5-6, the J call TRBJ2-3, with TRBD2 matching 15 bases. The germline CDR1 and CDR2 sequences are SGHDT and YYEEEE. The CDR3 is 18 residues long. The CDR3 DNA sequence: TGTGCCAACAGCCTTCGGACTAGCGGGGGGGCCTGGACAGATACGCAGTATTTT. Amino acid sequence: CANSLRTSGGAWTDTQYF.

This clonotype was detected a few times. This chain joins TRBV7-6 and TRBJ2-7; 11 nucleotides line up with TRBD1. V dropped 5 bases and J dropped 5; count of bases not matched to a gene: 11. Looked up from germline, CDR1 is SGHVS and CDR2 is FNYEAQ. The length of the CDR3 is 16 residues. The CDR3 region is CASSAGQGAISNEQYF. In DNA, the CDR3 is TGTGCCAGCAGCGCCGGACAGGGGGCTATATCCAACGAGCAGTACTTC.

Only a few counts were recorded for this clonotype. The genes are TRBV6-5 and TRBJ2-1, with 10 bases aligning to TRBD1. V lost 0 bases to trimming and J lost 6 bases; unmatched junction nucleotides: 5. The CDR3 loop spans 16 amino acids. The germline gives CDR1 MNHEY, CDR2 SVGAGI. CDR3 protein: CASSYSGQGKGNEQFF. CDR3 in DNA: TGTGCCAGCAGTTACTCGGGACAGGGGAAAGGCAATGAGCAGTTCTTC.

This clonotype was found a few times. V usage is TRBV5-1 and J usage is TRBJ2-2; 12 nucleotides line up with TRBD2. This CDR3 has 18 residues. The germline V gene encodes CDR1 SGHRS and CDR2 YFSETQ. V shed 0 bases and J 5 bases; nucleotides not matched to a gene: 8. The DNA of the CDR3 is TGCGCCAGCAGCTTGGTCGCTAGCGGGGGGGCCTCGACCGGGGAGCTGTTTTTT. Translated, it gives CASSLVASGGASTGELFF.

This clonotype showed up just a few times. The chain has TRBV20-1 and TRBJ2-6; TRBD2 is a possible D gene (5 bases). The CDR3 sequence is 16 residues long. V lost 6 bases, J lost 4 bases, and 19 bases lay in between. Per the germline V gene, CDR1 is DFQATT and CDR2 is SNEGSKA (reference sequence). CDR3 protein: CSARRRGRTGANVLTF. DNA for the CDR3: TGCAGTGCGAGGAGGCGAGGTAGAACCGGGGCCAACGTCCTGACTTTC.

Only a few counts were recorded for this clonotype. The chain carries TRBV28 and TRBJ2-7, with D unclear. The V end was cut by 3 bases, the J end by 7 bases, with 13 bases between. The CDR3 runs 13 residues. CDR1 MDHEN and CDR2 SYDVKM come from the germline V gene. CDR3 sequence (DNA): TGTGCCAGCAGTTTTATTCCTCACGGGGAGCAGTACTTC. The encoded protein is CASSFIPHGEQYF.

For the CDR3, the DNA is TGTGCCAGCAGCCCAGACTTTGGACGGCTCACAGATACGCAGTATTTT. Translation: CASSPDFGRLTDTQYF. The rearrangement joins TRBV4-2 to TRBJ2-3, with D unresolved. This CDR3 region has 16 residues. V gave up 4 bases and J gave up 2 bases, with 16 bases separating them. Germline lookup yields CDR1 LGHNA and CDR2 YNFKEQ.

This clonotype turned up a few times. J is TRBJ2-7 and V is TRBV19, with D tentatively TRBD1 (5 bases). This CDR3 spans 18 amino acids. Trimming took off 3 bases at V and 3 bases at J, with 24 bases between the two ends. Per germline, CDR1 LNHDA and CDR2 SQIVND (reference sequence). DNA of the CDR3: TGTGCCAGTAGTATTTCTGGGATGAAGACAGTTTCATTCTACGAGCAGTACTTC. Translated: CASSISGMKTVSFYEQYF.

This rearrangement joins TRBV12-3 or TRBV12-4 to TRBJ1-1; D remains ambiguous. The CDR3 is 13 amino acids. The V and J ends lost 1 base and 8 bases respectively, with 11 bases between them. The CDR3 spells CASSLGQAPEAFF. DNA for the CDR3: TGTGCCAGCAGTTTAGGCCAGGCCCCCGAAGCTTTCTTT.

CDR3 residues: CASSLSGRAFYNEQFF. The DNA for the CDR3 is TGTGCCAGCAGCTTAAGTGGGAGGGCCTTTTACAATGAGCAGTTCTTC. V gene TRBV7-2 combines with J gene TRBJ2-1, with 7 nucleotides matching TRBD2. The germline V gene encodes CDR1 SGHTA and CDR2 FQGNSA. V trimming: 2 bases; J trimming: 4 bases; junction bases outside the gene matches: 8. The CDR3 totals 16 residues.

The V gene is TRBV12-3 or TRBV12-4, the J gene TRBJ1-6; the D gene is possibly TRBD1 (5 bases). Trimming stripped 2 bases from V and 6 bases from J, with 8 bases between. The CDR3 is 14 residues long. The DNA of the CDR3 is TGTGCCAGCAGTTTAACGGGGGTTAATTCACCCCTCCACTTT. It encodes CASSLTGVNSPLHF.

CDR3 nucleotide sequence: TGTGCCAGCAGCTTAAATCCCCAAGAGACCCAGTACTTC. As protein: CASSLNPQETQYF. This chain joins TRBV7-2 and TRBJ2-5; D is uncertain. Germline loops: CDR1 SGHTA, CDR2 FQGNSA. This CDR3 comprises 13 residues. V gave up 2 bases and J gave up 1 base, with 5 bases separating them. The entire variable domain, with the rest obtained from reference TRBV7-2 and TRBJ2-5, is as follows: GAGVSQSPSNKVTEKGKDVELRCDPISGHTALYWYRQSLGQGLEFLIYFQGNSAPDKSGLPSDRFSAERTGGSVSTLTIQRTQQEDSAVYLCASSLNPQETQYFGPGTRLLVL.

This clonotype was seen only a few times. The chain links TRBV6-2 or TRBV6-3 to TRBJ2-5; 10 nucleotides match TRBD2. V was clipped by 4 bases and J by 6 bases; unmatched bases: 5. The CDR3 sequence is 14 residues long. The germline CDR1 and CDR2 sequences are MNHEY and SVGEGT. The CDR3 sequence: CASSSGTSEKTQYF. The CDR3 DNA reads as TGTGCCAGCAGTTCCGGGACTAGCGAGAAGACCCAGTACTTC.

This clonotype was seen more than once but under ten times. This chain uses TRBV5-1 with TRBJ2-5, with TRBD1 matching 7 bases. Germline-derived CDR1 and CDR2 are SGHRS and YFSETQ. The trim removed 4 bases at V and 2 bases at J, leaving 8 bases unmatched. CDR3 length: 15 amino acids. CDR3 nucleotides: TGCGCCAGCAGCATCACCTCGGGACAGCAAGAGACCCAGTACTTC. Its protein is CASSITSGQQETQYF.

The chain is built from TRBV4-1 and TRBJ2-1; D might be TRBD1 (5 bases). Germline loops: CDR1 MGHRA, CDR2 YSYEKL. CDR3 length equals 14 residues. V was shortened by 0 bases and J by 8 bases, with 11 bases between the two germline ends. The CDR3: CASSQDRGMDEQFF. The DNA of the CDR3 is TGCGCCAGCAGCCAAGATAGGGGCATGGATGAGCAGTTCTTC.

A few counts support this clonotype. The genes are TRBV29-1 and TRBJ1-1; the D gene is possibly TRBD1 (5 bases). Germline V gene data show CDR1 as SQVTM and CDR2 as ANQGSEA. CDR3 size: 14 residues. The V end was cut by 6 bases, the J end by 2 bases, with 16 bases between. In DNA form, the CDR3 reads TGCAGCGTGGGAACGGGGACGGGAAACACTGAAGCTTTCTTT. Its protein is CSVGTGTGNTEAFF.

This clonotype was counted ten times or more. The chain combines TRBV10-3 with TRBJ2-7; TRBD2 matches at 7 bases. Germline trimming cut 9 bases from V and 4 bases from J; bases unmatched to any gene: 3. The germline gives CDR1 ENHRY, CDR2 SYGVKD. CDR3 length: 11 residues. Here the CDR3 DNA reads TGTGCCATGGGGAGGGGATACGAGCAGTACTTC. Encoded protein: CAMGRGYEQYF.

This rearrangement joins TRBV27 to TRBJ2-2; D perhaps matches TRBD2 (5 bases). V shed 3 bases and J shed 0 bases, with 14 bases lying between them. CDR1 is MNHEY, CDR2 SMNVEV, per germline (reference sequence). This CDR3 has 17 residues. For the CDR3, the DNA is TGTGCCAGCAGTTTCGCACTAGTTAACGCGAACACCGGGGAGCTGTTTTTT. This gives the protein CASSFALVNANTGELFF.

The chain uses TRBV10-3 and TRBJ2-7, with 8 bases matching TRBD2. V was pared by 3 bases and J by 5 bases, with 9 bases of the junction left unmatched. The CDR3 totals 15 residues. The germline V gene has CDR1 ENHRY and CDR2 SYGVKD. As DNA, the CDR3 is TGTGCCATCAGTGAACGAGCGGGAGTAAACGACGAGCAGTACTTC. Residues: CAISERAGVNDEQYF.

The rearrangement joins TRBV5-1 to TRBJ2-3, with a tentative D call TRBD2 (5 bases). This CDR3 region has 16 residues. Germline V CDR1 and CDR2: SGHRS, YFSETQ. The ends were cut back, 0 bases at V and 5 bases at J, with 16 bases in the middle. DNA for the CDR3: TGCGCCAGCAGCTTGGGGAGCGGTCCTGCTGAAGATACGCAGTATTTT. As protein: CASSLGSGPAEDTQYF. The full variable domain, in which reference TRBV5-1 and TRBJ2-3 provide the parts outside the CDR3, is KAGVTQTPRYLIKTRGQQVTLSCSPISGHRSVSWYQQTPGQGLQFLFEYFSETQRNKGNFPGRFSGRQFSNSRSEMNVSTLELGDSALYLCASSLGSGPAEDTQYFGPGTRLTVL.

The chain combines TRBV3-1 with TRBJ2-2; TRBD2 matches at 9 bases. Unmatched junction bases numbered 5, after V lost 7 bases and J lost 2 bases. Looked up from germline, CDR1 is LGHDT and CDR2 is YNNKEL (reference sequence). CDR3 length: 15 amino acids. CDR3 DNA sequence: TGTGCCAGCACGGCTAGCGGGATTAACACCGGGGAGCTGTTTTTT. Its protein is CASTASGINTGELFF. The full variable domain, its missing parts supplied by reference TRBV3-1 and TRBJ2-2, is DTAVSQTPKYLVTQMGNDKSIKCEQNLGHDTMYWYKQDSKKFLKIMFSYNNKELIINETVPNRFSPKSPDKAHLNLHINSLELGDSAVYFCASTASGINTGELFFGEGSRLTVL.

This clonotype occurred a few times. The chain joins TRBV20-1 to TRBJ2-7; D is unclear. Trimming cost V 6 bases and J 6 bases, with 12 bases left between them. The CDR3 is made up of 11 amino acids. Germline CDR1 DFQATT, CDR2 SNEGSKA (reference sequence). This CDR3 reads CSALLKGEQYF. For the CDR3, the DNA is TGCAGTGCCCTTTTAAAGGGCGAGCAGTACTTC.

In this sample, this clonotype turned up a few times. This sequence joins TRBV7-2 and TRBJ2-2, with 8 bases that match TRBD2. V was pared by 4 bases and J by 4 bases, with 5 bases of the junction left unmatched. CDR3 length equals 15 residues. Germline values: CDR1 SGHTA, CDR2 FQGNSA. Here the CDR3 DNA reads TGTGCCAGCAGCTACGGGACTAGTGGCACCGGGGAGCTGTTTTTT. Protein: CASSYGTSGTGELFF.

V is TRBV6-1 and J is TRBJ1-2, with D tentatively TRBD1 (6 bases). The V gene lost 5 bases and the J gene lost 2 bases, with 15 bases spanning the gap. This CDR3 contains 15 residues. CDR1 MNHNS and CDR2 SASEGT come from the germline V gene. This CDR3 reads CASSISDRRNYGYTF. Here the CDR3 DNA reads TGTGCCAGCAGTATCAGCGACAGGCGGAACTATGGCTACACCTTC.

This clonotype was seen many times. The junction departs from germline at one end; a sequencing error may be responsible. The chain carries TRBV12-3 or TRBV12-4 and TRBJ1-4; 7 bases match TRBD1. CDR3 length: 16 residues. CDR3 sequence: CASSRRQGGSKEKLFF. The CDR3 DNA sequence: TGTGCCAGCAGCCGAAGACAGGGAGGTTCTAAGGAAAAACTGTTTTTT.

This clonotype was detected only a few times. This chain links TRBV18 with TRBJ2-7, with D tentatively TRBD2 (5 bases). Germline loops: CDR1 KGHSH, CDR2 LQKENI. The CDR3 contains 13 residues. V was cut by 3 bases and J by 4 bases, with 10 bases left in between. Here the CDR3 DNA reads TGTGCCAGCTCACCGGACGGAGGTTACGAGCAGTACTTC. Protein sequence: CASSPDGGYEQYF.

This clonotype was detected ten times or more. The chain uses TRBV10-2 and TRBJ2-7; D is unclear. The CDR3 loop spans 12 amino acids. V lost 0 bases and J 0 bases, leaving 0 bases between the germline ends. Germline V CDR1 and CDR2: WSHSY, SAAADI. The CDR3 coding sequence is TGCGCCAGCAGTGAGTCCTCCTACGAGCAGTACTTC. Translated: CASSESSYEQYF.

There are a few counts of this clonotype. This chain uses TRBV7-9 with TRBJ1-1; possibly TRBD1 for D (6 bases). Per the germline V gene, CDR1 is SEHNR and CDR2 is FQNEAQ (reference sequence). This CDR3 is built from 13 residues. The V end lost 5 bases, the J end lost 3 bases, and 10 bases lay between the germline ends. The CDR3 spells CASSKDSYTEAFF. The CDR3 DNA reads TGTGCCAGCAGCAAGGACAGTTACACTGAAGCTTTCTTT. The whole variable domain, remainder taken from reference TRBV7-9 and TRBJ1-1, is DTGVSQNPRHKITKRGQNVTFRCDPISEHNRLYWYRQTLGQGPEFLTYFQNEAQLEKSRLLSDRFSAERPKGSFSTLEIQRTEQGDSAMYLCASSKDSYTEAFFGQGTRLTVV.